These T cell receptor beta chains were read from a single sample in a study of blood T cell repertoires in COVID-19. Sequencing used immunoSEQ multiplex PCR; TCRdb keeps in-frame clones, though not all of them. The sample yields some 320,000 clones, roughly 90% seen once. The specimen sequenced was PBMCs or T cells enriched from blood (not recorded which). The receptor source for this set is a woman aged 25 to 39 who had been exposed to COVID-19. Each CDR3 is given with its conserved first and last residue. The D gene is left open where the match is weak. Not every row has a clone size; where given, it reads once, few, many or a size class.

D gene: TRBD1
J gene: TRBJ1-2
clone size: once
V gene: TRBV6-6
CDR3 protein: CAGGQGNYGYTF
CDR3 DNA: TGTGCCGGGGGACAGGGTAACTATGGCTACACCTTC

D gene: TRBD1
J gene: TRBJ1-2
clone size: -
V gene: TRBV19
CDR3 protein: CASSIGTGVGDGYTF
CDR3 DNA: TGTGCCAGTAGTATAGGGACAGGCGTGGGAGATGGCTACACCTTC

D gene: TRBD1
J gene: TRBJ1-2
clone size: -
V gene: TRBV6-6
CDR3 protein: CASRDRGGYGYTF
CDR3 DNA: TGTGCCAGCAGAGACAGGGGCGGCTATGGCTACACCTTC

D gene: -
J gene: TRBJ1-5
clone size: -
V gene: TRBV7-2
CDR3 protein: CASSSYHRALSNQPQHF
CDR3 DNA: TGTGCCAGCAGCTCGTATCACAGGGCCCTTAGCAATCAGCCCCAGCATTTT

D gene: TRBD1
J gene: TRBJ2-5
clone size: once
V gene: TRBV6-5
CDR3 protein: CASRGDRARYF
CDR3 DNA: TGTGCCAGCAGGGGGGACAGGGCCAGGTACTTC

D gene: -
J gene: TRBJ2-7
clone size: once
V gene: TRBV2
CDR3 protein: CASSEGQIYEQYF
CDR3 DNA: TGTGCCAGCAGTGAAGGACAGATCTACGAGCAGTACTTC

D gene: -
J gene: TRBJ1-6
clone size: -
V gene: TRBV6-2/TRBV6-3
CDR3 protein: CASSYGAIANSPLHF
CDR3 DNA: TGTGCCAGCAGTTACGGGGCGATAGCTAATTCACCCCTCCACTTT

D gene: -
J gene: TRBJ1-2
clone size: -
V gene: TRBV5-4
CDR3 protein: CASSDSSYGYTF
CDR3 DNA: TGTGCCAGCAGCGACTCATCGTATGGCTACACCTTC

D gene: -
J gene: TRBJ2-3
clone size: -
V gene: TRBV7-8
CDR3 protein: CASIATGRGGEQYF
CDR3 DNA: TGTGCCAGCATCGCGACGGGGAGAGGGGGAGAGCAGTATTTT

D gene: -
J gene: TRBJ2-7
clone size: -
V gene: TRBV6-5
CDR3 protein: CASSYRPTGQLGEQYF
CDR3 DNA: TGTGCCAGCAGTTACCGCCCCACCGGACAGCTCGGCGAGCAGTACTTC

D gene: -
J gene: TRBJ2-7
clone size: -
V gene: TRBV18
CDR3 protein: CASSPAQGYEQYF
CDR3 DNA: TGTGCCAGCTCACCGGCACAGGGCTACGAGCAGTACTTC

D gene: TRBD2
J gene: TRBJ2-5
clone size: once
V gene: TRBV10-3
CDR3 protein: CAISERVAGEETQYF
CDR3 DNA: TGTGCCATCAGTGAGAGGGTAGCGGGGGAAGAGACCCAGTACTTC

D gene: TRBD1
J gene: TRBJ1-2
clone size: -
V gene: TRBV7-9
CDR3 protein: CASSSLRDRGLYGYTF
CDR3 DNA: TGTGCCAGCAGCTCACTCCGGGACAGGGGGCTCTATGGCTACACCTTC

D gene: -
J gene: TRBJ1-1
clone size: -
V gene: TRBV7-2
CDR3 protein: CASSSQGRSTEAFF
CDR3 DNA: TGTGCCAGCAGCTCACAGGGTCGGAGCACTGAAGCTTTCTTT

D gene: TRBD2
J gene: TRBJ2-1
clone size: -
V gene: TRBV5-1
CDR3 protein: CASSPSGLAGSYNEQFF
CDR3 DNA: TGCGCCAGCAGCCCCTCGGGACTAGCGGGTTCTTACAATGAGCAGTTCTTC

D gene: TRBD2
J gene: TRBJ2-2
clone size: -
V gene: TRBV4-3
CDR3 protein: CASSQDRQTSGGVLTGELFF
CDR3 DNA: TGCGCCAGCAGCCAAGATCGCCAGACTAGCGGGGGGGTATTAACCGGGGAGCTGTTTTTT

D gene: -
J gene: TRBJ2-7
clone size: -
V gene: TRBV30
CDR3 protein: CAWSEGLTYEQYF
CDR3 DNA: TGTGCCTGGAGTGAAGGACTAACCTACGAGCAGTACTTC